This T cell receptor beta chain was observed in a study of shared clonotypes between healthy human individuals. The wider study: CD4 naive and CD4 memory each took three plates per donor, while CD8 naive took two and CD8 memory one. Study observations and caveats: A limitation of the genetic and exposure-history diversity represented arose from few donors. All-four-donor shared clonotypes had higher generation probabilities than non-shared clonotypes did.

Germline values: CDR1 MNHEY, CDR2 SMNVEV (reference sequence). With 5 bases clipped from V and 5 bases from J, the junction kept 4 bases outside the gene matches. The CDR3 contains 15 residues. Concerning this clone: As yet, its antigen is unknown.

Naive CD8 populations comprised CD45RO-negative cells positively selected for CCR7, excluding terminally differentiated effector memory CD45RA+ cells. Deep level was the assay's run setting. Method: immunoSEQ multiplex PCR; TCRdb's copy keeps in-frame clones and lacks some. There are approximately 720,000 clones in the sample; 92% occur only once, and roughly 22% lies in the top ten. The sample consisted of naive CD8+ T cells sorted from blood. This chain joins TRBV27 and TRBJ1-5; 12 positions match TRBD1. This TCR was sampled from a man in his thirties or forties in good health. The CDR3 DNA reads TGTGCCAGCAGTCAAGGGACAGGGGGCTATCAGCCCCAGCATTTT. Protein: CASSQGTGGYQPQHF.